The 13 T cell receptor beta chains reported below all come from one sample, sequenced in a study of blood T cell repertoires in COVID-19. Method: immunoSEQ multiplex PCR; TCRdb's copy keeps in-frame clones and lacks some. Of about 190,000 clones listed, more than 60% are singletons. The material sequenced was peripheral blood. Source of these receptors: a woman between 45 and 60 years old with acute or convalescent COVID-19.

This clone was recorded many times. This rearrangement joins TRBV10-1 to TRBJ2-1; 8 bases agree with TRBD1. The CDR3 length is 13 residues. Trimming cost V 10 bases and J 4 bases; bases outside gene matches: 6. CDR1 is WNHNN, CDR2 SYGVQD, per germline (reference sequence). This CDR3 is CATMDREYNEQFF. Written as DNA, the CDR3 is TGCGCCACCATGGACAGGGAATACAATGAGCAGTTCTTC.

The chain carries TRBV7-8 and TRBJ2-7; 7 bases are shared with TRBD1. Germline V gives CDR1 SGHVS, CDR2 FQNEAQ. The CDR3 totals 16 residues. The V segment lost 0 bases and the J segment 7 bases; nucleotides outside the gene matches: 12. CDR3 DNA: TGTGCCAGCAGCTTAGCGTTAGAGAGGGGGCAGGGGGAGCAGTACTTC. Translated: CASSLALERGQGEQYF. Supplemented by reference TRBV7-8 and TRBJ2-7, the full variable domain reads GAGVSQSPRYKVAKRGQDVALRCDPISGHVSLFWYQQALGQGPEFLTYFQNEAQLDKSGLPSDRFFAERPEGSVSTLKIQRTQQEDSAVYLCASSLALERGQGEQYFGPGTRLTVT.

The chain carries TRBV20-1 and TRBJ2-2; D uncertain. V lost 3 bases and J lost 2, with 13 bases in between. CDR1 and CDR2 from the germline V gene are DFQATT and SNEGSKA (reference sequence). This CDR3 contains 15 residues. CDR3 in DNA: TGCAGTGCTAGTCCCCCTCACCTAAACACCGGGGAGCTGTTTTTT. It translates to CSASPPHLNTGELFF.

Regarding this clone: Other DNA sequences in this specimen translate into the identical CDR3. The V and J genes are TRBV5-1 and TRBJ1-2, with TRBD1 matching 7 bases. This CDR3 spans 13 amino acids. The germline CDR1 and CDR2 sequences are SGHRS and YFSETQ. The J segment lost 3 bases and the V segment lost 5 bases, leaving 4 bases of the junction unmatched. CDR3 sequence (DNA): TGCGCCAGCAGTCTCCAGGGGGACTATGGCTACACCTTC. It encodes CASSLQGDYGYTF.

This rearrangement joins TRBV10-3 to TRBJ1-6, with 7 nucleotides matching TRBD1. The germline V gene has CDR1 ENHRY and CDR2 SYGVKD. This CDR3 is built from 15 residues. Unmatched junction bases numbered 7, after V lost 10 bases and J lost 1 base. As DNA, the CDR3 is TGTGCCACCTACGCAGGGGGATCCTATAATTCACCCCTCCACTTT. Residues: CATYAGGSYNSPLHF.

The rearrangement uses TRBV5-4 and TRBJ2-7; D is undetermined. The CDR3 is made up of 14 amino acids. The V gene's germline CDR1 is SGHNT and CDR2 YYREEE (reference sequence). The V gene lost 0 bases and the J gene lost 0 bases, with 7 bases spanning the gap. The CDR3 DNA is TGTGCCAGCAGCTTGGGAAGCGTCTCCTACGAGCAGTACTTC. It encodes CASSLGSVSYEQYF.

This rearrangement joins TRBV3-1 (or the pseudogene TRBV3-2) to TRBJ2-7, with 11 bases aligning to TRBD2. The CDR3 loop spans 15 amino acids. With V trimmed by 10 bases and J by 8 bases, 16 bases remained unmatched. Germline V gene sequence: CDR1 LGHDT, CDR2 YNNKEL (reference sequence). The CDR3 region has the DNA TGTGCCACGTCCCCGGGACTAGCGGCCTCCCCAAAGCAGTACTTC. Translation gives CATSPGLAASPKQYF.

The CDR3 region is CASSRPAGTGSNQPQHF. The CDR3 region has the DNA TGTGCCAGCAGTCGTCCCGCCGGGACAGGAAGCAATCAGCCCCAGCATTTT. The V gene is TRBV6-6, the J gene TRBJ1-5; the match to TRBD1 covers 8 bases. V gave up 5 bases and J gave up 1 base; unmatched junction bases: 10. Germline V CDR1 and CDR2: MNHNY, SVGAGI (reference sequence). The CDR3 is made up of 17 amino acids.

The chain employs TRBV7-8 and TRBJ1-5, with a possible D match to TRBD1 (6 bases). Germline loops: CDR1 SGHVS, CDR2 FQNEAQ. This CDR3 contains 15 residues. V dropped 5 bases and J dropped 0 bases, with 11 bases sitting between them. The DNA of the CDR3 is TGTGCCAGCAGCCTTTACAGGGATAGCAATCAGCCCCAGCATTTT. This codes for CASSLYRDSNQPQHF.

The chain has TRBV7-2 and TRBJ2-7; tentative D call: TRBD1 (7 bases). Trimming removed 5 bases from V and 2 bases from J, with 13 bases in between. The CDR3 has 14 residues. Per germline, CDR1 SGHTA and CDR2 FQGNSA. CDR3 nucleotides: TGTGCCAGCAGCCGCGGGACAGCAACCTACGAGCAGTACTTC. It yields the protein CASSRGTATYEQYF.

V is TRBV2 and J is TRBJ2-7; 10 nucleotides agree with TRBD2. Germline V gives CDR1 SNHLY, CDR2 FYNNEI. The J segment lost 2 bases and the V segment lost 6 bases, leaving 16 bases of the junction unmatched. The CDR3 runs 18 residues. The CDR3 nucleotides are TGTGCCAGCAGCGGATCCGCGTTTACTAGCGGGACACCCTACGAGCAGTACTTC. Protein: CASSGSAFTSGTPYEQYF.

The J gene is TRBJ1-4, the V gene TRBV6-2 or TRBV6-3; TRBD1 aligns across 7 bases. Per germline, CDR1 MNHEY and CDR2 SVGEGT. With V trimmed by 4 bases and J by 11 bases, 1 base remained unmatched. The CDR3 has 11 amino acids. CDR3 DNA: TGTGCCAGCAGTTCGACAGGGAAACTGTTTTTT. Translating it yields CASSSTGKLFF.

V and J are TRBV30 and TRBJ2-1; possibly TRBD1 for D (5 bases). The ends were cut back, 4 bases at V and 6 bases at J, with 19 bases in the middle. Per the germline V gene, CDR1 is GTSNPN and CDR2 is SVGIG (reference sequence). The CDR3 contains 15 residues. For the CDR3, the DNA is TGTGCCTGGACTCTGGGGCAGGTTGCTTTCAATGAGCAGTTCTTC. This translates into CAWTLGQVAFNEQFF.